This is a list of T cell receptor beta chains from one sample in a study of control samples from healthy donors and cancer patients. TCRdb's table, derived via immunoSEQ multiplex PCR, lists solely in-frame clones and lacks some. The sample lists around 20,000 clones, around 83% seen once, with more than 25% in the top ten. Sequencing used PBMCs. These receptors were collected from a man older than 75 with head and neck cancer. Each CDR3 is given with its conserved first and last residue. Each record gives: D gene, V gene, CDR3 length, J gene, clone size, CDR3 DNA, CDR3 protein. A D gene is named only where the DNA matches it firmly. The size of a clone is reported for some rows only, either as once, few or many, or as a class for expanded clones.

TRBD1	TRBV6-4	13	TRBJ1-2	.	TGTGCCAGCAGAGGGACAGGGTGGTTCGGCTACACCTTC	CASRGTGWFGYTF
.	TRBV12-3/TRBV12-4	13	TRBJ1-2	.	TGTGCCAGCAGTTTGGGGGGGCTCGATGGCTACACCTTC	CASSLGGLDGYTF
.	TRBV5-1	15	TRBJ2-7	.	TGCGCCAGCAGCTTCGGACTCCTATCTTCCTACGAGCAGTACTTC	CASSFGLLSSYEQYF
TRBD1	TRBV11-2	16	TRBJ2-7	.	TGTGCCAGCAGCTTCGAGGGGGGGACAGGGGGCCACGAGCAGTACTTC	CASSFEGGTGGHEQYF
TRBD2	TRBV25-1	15	TRBJ2-5	.	TGTGCCAGCAGTGAGGGGAATGCGGGAGGAGAGACCCAGTACTTC	CASSEGNAGGETQYF
TRBD1	TRBV9	15	TRBJ1-6	.	TGTGCCAGCAGCGTAGAGGGACAGGCTAATTCACCCCTCCACTTT	CASSVEGQANSPLHF
.	TRBV5-4	14	TRBJ2-7	.	TGTGCCAGCAGCTTGGGCCCAGGGAACGACGAGCAGTACTTC	CASSLGPGNDEQYF
.	TRBV12-1	15	TRBJ2-2	once	TGTGCCAGCAGCTTTTGGGCTAGCGACACCGGGGAGCTGTTTTTT	CASSFWASDTGELFF
TRBD1	TRBV7-2	15	TRBJ2-7	few	TGTGCCAGCAGCCCGACACCGGGACAGGGTCGCGAGCAGTACTTC	CASSPTPGQGREQYF
.	TRBV3-1/TRBV3-2	11	TRBJ1-1	.	TGTGCCAGCAGCTGGGGAACTGAAGCTTTCTTT	CASSWGTEAFF
.	TRBV6-1	16	TRBJ1-5	.	TGTGCCAGCAGTGAATGGGGTGACAGTTGGAATCAGCCCCAGCATTTT	CASSEWGDSWNQPQHF
.	TRBV18	13	TRBJ2-2	.	TGTGCCAGCTCACGACAAATAACCGGGGAGCTGTTTTTT	CASSRQITGELFF
TRBD1	TRBV19	14	TRBJ1-5	.	TGTGCCAGCGCGGGACAGGGAAGGGGACAGCCCCAGCATTTT	CASAGQGRGQPQHF
.	TRBV2	13	TRBJ2-2	.	TGTGCCAGCAGTGCGATTAGCACCGGGGAGCTGTTTTTT	CASSAISTGELFF
.	TRBV27	14	TRBJ1-4	.	TGTGCCAGCAGTTTATACCGGCAAGATGAAAAACTGTTTTTT	CASSLYRQDEKLFF
.	TRBV30	14	TRBJ1-1	once	TGTGCCTGGAGTGTCAGTCATCTAAACACTGAAGCTTTCTTT	CAWSVSHLNTEAFF
.	TRBV7-8	14	TRBJ2-1	once	TGTGCCAGCAGCTTAGTCGCTAGTATTAATGAGCAGTTCTTC	CASSLVASINEQFF
.	TRBV3-1/TRBV3-2	15	TRBJ2-1	.	TGTGCCAGCAGCCCCTCCGCCTCGCCCTACAATGAGCAGTTCTTC	CASSPSASPYNEQFF
.	TRBV2	13	TRBJ1-4	.	TGTGCCAGCTCTGACAGGACGAAAGAAAAACTGTTTTTT	CASSDRTKEKLFF
.	TRBV21-1	19	TRBJ1-6	few	TGTGCCAGCAGCAAACTCCGCTTAACCCCGGAGACCTATAATTCACCCCTCCACTTT	CASSKLRLTPETYNSPLHF
.	TRBV11-1	13	TRBJ1-1	.	TGTGCCAGCAGTCTCGGGACCAGTTTAGAAGCTTTCTTT	CASSLGTSLEAFF
.	TRBV6-5	14	TRBJ1-1	.	TGTGCCAGCAGTTACTCGGTGGGGGGGACTGAAGCTTTCTTT	CASSYSVGGTEAFF
.	TRBV7-9	12	TRBJ2-1	.	TGTGCCAGCAGCTCATCCGCGGTTGAGCAGTTCTTC	CASSSSAVEQFF
.	TRBV12-3/TRBV12-4	11	TRBJ2-5	once	TGTGCCAGCAGTTTTTCAGAGACCCAGTACTTC	CASSFSETQYF
TRBD2	TRBV7-7	15	TRBJ2-1	.	TGTGCCAGCAGCCAAGGAACTAGCGGCTACAATGAGCAGTTCTTC	CASSQGTSGYNEQFF
TRBD1	TRBV7-3	16	TRBJ1-1	few	TGTGCCAGCAGCTTAACTGGTGCAGGGGGCGCCTCTGAAGCTTTCTTT	CASSLTGAGGASEAFF
.	TRBV1	16	TRBJ2-2	.	TGCACCAGCAGCCAAGTCAGGACAGGGAACACCGGGGAGCTGTTTTTT	CTSSQVRTGNTGELFF
TRBD1	TRBV9	16	TRBJ1-1	once	TGTGCCAGCAGCGGATCCGGGACAGGGGTGAACACTGAAGCTTTCTTT	CASSGSGTGVNTEAFF
TRBD2	TRBV24-1	16	TRBJ2-1	.	TGTGCCACCAGTGAATCCGGCAGCGGGGACTCCAATGAGCAGTTCTTC	CATSESGSGDSNEQFF
TRBD1	TRBV27	15	TRBJ1-4	.	TGTGCCAGCAGTTTCTACGGGACAGGGAATGAAAAACTGTTTTTT	CASSFYGTGNEKLFF
.	TRBV6-4	16	TRBJ2-1	.	TGTGCCAGCAGTGACTCCGGTGACGGGGGTGACAATGAGCAGTTCTTC	CASSDSGDGGDNEQFF
TRBD2	TRBV7-9	15	TRBJ2-5	.	TGTGCCCTGGGGGCCAGCGGGGGGGCGCAAGAGACCCAGTACTTC	CALGASGGAQETQYF
.	TRBV9	13	TRBJ2-1	.	TGTGCCAGCAGCGTAGTACTGGACAATGAGCAGTTCTTC	CASSVVLDNEQFF
.	TRBV5-1	15	TRBJ2-2	.	TGCGCCAGCAGCTTAGGGCAGGGCCCCACCGGGGAGCTGTTTTTT	CASSLGQGPTGELFF
.	TRBV30	13	TRBJ1-1	.	TGTGCCTGGAGTAGGGACCGGGACACTGAAGCTTTCTTT	CAWSRDRDTEAFF
.	TRBV3-1/TRBV3-2	14	TRBJ1-5	.	TGTGCCAGCAGCCAAACCGGGGGCAATCAGCCCCAGCATTTT	CASSQTGGNQPQHF
.	TRBV19	13	TRBJ2-1	.	TGTGCCAGTAGTGAAGACGGTTACAATGAGCAGTTCTTC	CASSEDGYNEQFF
.	TRBV27	14	TRBJ1-2	.	TGTGCCAGCAGTCTCATAATGGATGGCGATGGCTACACCTTC	CASSLIMDGDGYTF
.	TRBV4-1	17	TRBJ1-5	.	TGCGCCAGCAGCCAAGATTGGGGGCCTTATAGCAATCAGCCCCAGCATTTT	CASSQDWGPYSNQPQHF
.	TRBV7-3	17	TRBJ2-7	.	TGTGCCAGCAGCCGAGCCGGGGGCAAGGACTGGGCCAACGAGCAGTACTTC	CASSRAGGKDWANEQYF
.	TRBV2	13	TRBJ2-7	.	TGTGCCAGCAGTTCCGGGCCGTACTACGAGCAGTACTTC	CASSSGPYYEQYF
TRBD1	TRBV6-5	14	TRBJ2-3	few	TGTGCCAGCAGTTACGGTTGGACAGGGGTTTCGCAGTATTTT	CASSYGWTGVSQYF
TRBD1	TRBV5-6	14	TRBJ2-7	.	TGTGCCAGCAGCTCCTATGGACAGGGTTACGAGCAGTACTTC	CASSSYGQGYEQYF
TRBD1	TRBV18	15	TRBJ2-5	.	TGTGCCAGCTCACCGCTTACGACAGGGGGCGAGACCCAGTACTTC	CASSPLTTGGETQYF
TRBD2	TRBV19	14	TRBJ2-5	.	TGTGCCAGTAGACCAGCGGGGAGGGGAGAGACCCAGTACTTC	CASRPAGRGETQYF
TRBD1	TRBV4-3	14	TRBJ1-1	few	TGCGCCAGCAGCCGAACACAGGGGAGCACTGAAGCTTTCTTT	CASSRTQGSTEAFF
TRBD2	TRBV5-4	16	TRBJ2-7	.	TGTGCCAGCAGCCGTTCCCTAGCGGGGGGATACTACGAGCAGTACTTC	CASSRSLAGGYYEQYF
.	TRBV9	15	TRBJ1-2	.	TGTGCCAGCAGCCCAGACCCGGATTCTACCTATGGCTACACCTTC	CASSPDPDSTYGYTF
.	TRBV5-1	13	TRBJ2-1	.	TGCGCCAGCAGCCCCCTGGGGATTAATGAGCAGTTCTTC	CASSPLGINEQFF
TRBD1	TRBV30	14	TRBJ1-1	.	TGTGCCTGGACCCCGGACAGGGGGAACACTGAAGCTTTCTTT	CAWTPDRGNTEAFF
TRBD2	TRBV4-1	15	TRBJ2-1	.	TGCGCCAGCAGCCGGAGTAGCGGGAGGGCCGATGAGCAGTTCTTC	CASSRSSGRADEQFF
.	TRBV7-9	14	TRBJ1-4	.	TGTGCCAGCAGCTTCTTCCCAAGGCCTGAAAAACTGTTTTTT	CASSFFPRPEKLFF
.	TRBV6-1	15	TRBJ2-4	once	TGTGCCAGCAGTCGGGGGACGGGGGCCAAAAACATTCAGTACTTC	CASSRGTGAKNIQYF
TRBD1	TRBV4-1	14	TRBJ1-1	.	TGCGCCAGCACCTCGGGACAGTTGAACACTGAAGCTTTCTTT	CASTSGQLNTEAFF